This T cell receptor (beta chain) is from a study of T-cell memory formation after mild COVID-19. In TCRdb, the 5' RACE reads were re-called with MiXCR into one record per CDR3 protein. The sample consists of hundreds of thousands of distinct CDR3 sequences, more than 20% of them appearing once. Overall study results and limits: In pre-infection memory, a portion of responding clones appeared, which suggested that cross-reactive memory joined. Later expanders leaned toward CD4+, whereas clones contracting from day 15 to 85 were balanced CD4/CD8. CD8+ contracting clones occupied EMRA, while CD4+ ones occupied mainly CM and EM.

The sample holds one count of this clonotype. Its antigen is undetermined. V lost 3 bases to trimming and J lost 8 bases, with 8 bases between them. CDR3 length: 13 amino acids. Sequencing was performed on PBMCs or a T cell subset sorted from them (not recorded which). The chain employs TRBV12-3 or TRBV12-4 and TRBJ1-6, with D hard to call. The clonotype originates from an adult woman who had mild COVID-19 (a few samples of this study predate the infection). Cell type and time point are not known. CDR3 loop: CASSFSGDSPLHF. CDR3 in DNA: TGTGCCAGCAGTTTTTCTGGGGATTCACCCCTCCACTTT.